These 28 T cell receptor beta chains share one sample of origin, sequenced in a study of OX40 agonist ivuxolimab in advanced cancers. Only in-frame clones appear in the TCRdb table, and some are missing; sequencing was by immunoSEQ multiplex PCR. Counted here are around 15,000 clones, around four fifths occurring once; the ten biggest clones make up 12%. The specimen was CD4+ or CD8+ T cells sorted from blood, collected in a trial of the OX40 agonist ivuxolimab. Receptors originate from an adult with an advanced solid tumor such as melanoma, head and neck, liver or kidney cancer.

This rearrangement joins TRBV27 to TRBJ2-1, with D perhaps matching TRBD1 or TRBD2 (5 bases each). Germline V gene data show CDR1 as MNHEY and CDR2 as SMNVEV (reference sequence). The CDR3 length is 13 residues. Deletions cut 6 bases from V and 5 bases from J, with 11 bases between. The CDR3 sequence: CASSSPGHNEQFF. The CDR3 DNA sequence: TGTGCCAGCAGCTCCCCGGGGCACAATGAGCAGTTCTTC.

About this clone itself: A junction end diverges from the germline sequence, so it may reflect a read error. The chain carries TRBV5-1 and TRBJ2-5; TRBD1 matches at 7 bases. The CDR3 runs to 14 residues. Looked up from germline, CDR1 is SGHRS and CDR2 is YFSETQ. The CDR3 loop is CASSPGTAQGTQYF. The CDR3 coding sequence is TGCGCCAGCAGCCCCGGGACAGCACAAGGGACCCAGTACTTC.

The V and J genes are TRBV11-2 and TRBJ1-1; D gene ambiguous. Germline V gene lookup returns CDR1 SGHAT and CDR2 FQNNGV. V dropped 4 bases and J dropped 0 bases, with 18 bases sitting between them. The CDR3 totals 17 residues. The CDR3: CASSSLPDGGMNTEAFF. The CDR3 DNA follows: TGTGCCAGCAGCTCCCTCCCCGACGGAGGGATGAACACTGAAGCTTTCTTT.

This chain uses TRBV19 with TRBJ2-3; 14 bases match TRBD2. CDR3 length: 16 amino acids. Germline-derived CDR1 and CDR2 are LNHDA and SQIVND (reference sequence). V lost 8 bases to trimming and J lost 2 bases; unmatched junction nucleotides: 6. The CDR3 loop is CASSRLAGGHTDTQYF. The CDR3 bases are TGTGCCAGTTCAAGACTAGCGGGAGGGCACACAGATACGCAGTATTTT.

CDR3 sequence (DNA): TGTGCCAGCAGCGCTAGAGGTGAGCAGTTCTTC. Amino acid sequence: CASSARGEQFF. This rearrangement joins TRBV9 to TRBJ2-1; D gene uncertain. Germline V CDR1 and CDR2: SGDLS, YYNGEE. The CDR3 has 11 amino acids. The V end lost 3 bases, the J end lost 9 bases, and 7 bases lay between the germline ends. Filled out from reference TRBV9 and TRBJ2-1, the complete variable domain reads DSGVTQTPKHLITATGQRVTLRCSPRSGDLSVYWYQQSLDQGLQFLIQYYNGEERAKGNILERFSAQQFPDLHSELNLSSLELGDSALYFCASSARGEQFFGPGTRLTVL.

This chain connects TRBV27 to TRBJ2-1; TRBD2 matches at 11 bases. The V segment lost 7 bases and the J segment 2 bases; nucleotides outside the gene matches: 16. The V gene's germline CDR1 is MNHEY and CDR2 SMNVEV (reference sequence). This CDR3 contains 19 residues. CDR3 bases: TGTGCCAGCATCTTATTGGCTGGGGTTAGCGGGAGGGCCTACAATGAGCAGTTCTTC. Residues: CASILLAGVSGRAYNEQFF.

The gene calls are TRBV5-6 and TRBJ2-3, with D perhaps TRBD1 (6 bases). The CDR3 spans 15 residues. The V end was cut by 2 bases, the J end by 0 bases, with 10 bases between. Germline V lookup: CDR1 SGHDT, CDR2 YYEEEE. Written as DNA, the CDR3 is TGTGCCAGCAGCTTTCCGGGACACAGCACAGATACGCAGTATTTT. Amino acids: CASSFPGHSTDTQYF.

This clone was picked up one time. V is TRBV15 and J is TRBJ2-7; D gene ambiguous. Trimming took off 1 base at V and 6 bases at J, with 13 bases between the two ends. Germline V gene lookup returns CDR1 LNHNV and CDR2 YYDKDF (reference sequence). The CDR3 is 14 amino acids. Written as DNA, the CDR3 is TGTGCCACCAGCAGAGTGAACGGCCCGGGCGAGCAGTACTTC. The encoded protein is CATSRVNGPGEQYF.

V is TRBV27 and J is TRBJ2-7, with 10 bases matching TRBD2. The V gene end was trimmed by 5 bases and the J gene end by 2 bases; junction bases not matched to a gene: 3. Germline lookup yields CDR1 MNHEY and CDR2 SMNVEV (reference sequence). The CDR3 has 14 amino acids. CDR3 in amino acids: CASSTGTSAYEQYF. CDR3 sequence (DNA): TGTGCCAGCAGTACCGGGACTAGCGCCTACGAGCAGTACTTC.

The chain is built from TRBV13 and TRBJ2-3, with TRBD2 matching over 9 bases. This CDR3 is 14 amino acids long. CDR1 PRHDT and CDR2 FYEKMQ come from the germline V gene (reference sequence). The V segment lost 4 bases and the J segment 5 bases; nucleotides outside the gene matches: 4. CDR3 loop: CASSSILAGDTQYF. CDR3 nucleotide sequence: TGTGCCAGCAGCTCCATACTAGCGGGAGATACGCAGTATTTT.

The chain carries TRBV5-6 and TRBJ2-3; perhaps TRBD2 as D (5 bases). Germline loops: CDR1 SGHDT, CDR2 YYEEEE. Trimming stripped 7 bases from V and 2 bases from J, with 11 bases between. The length of the CDR3 is 13 residues. The CDR3 bases are TGTGCCAGCGGCGGGTCCATCACAGATACGCAGTATTTT. Protein product: CASGGSITDTQYF.

V is TRBV7-9 and J is TRBJ1-5; TRBD1 might be the D (5 bases). V was trimmed by 1 base and J by 4 bases, leaving 11 bases between them. The CDR3 is made up of 15 amino acids. Germline assignment: CDR1 SEHNR and CDR2 FQNEAQ (reference sequence). CDR3 sequence reads: CASSLGTGRNQPQHF. CDR3 sequence (DNA): TGTGCCAGCAGCTTAGGAACAGGTCGAAATCAGCCCCAGCATTTT. The full variable domain, in which reference TRBV7-9 and TRBJ1-5 provide the parts outside the CDR3, is DTGVSQNPRHKITKRGQNVTFRCDPISEHNRLYWYRQTLGQGPEFLTYFQNEAQLEKSRLLSDRFSAERPKGSFSTLEIQRTEQGDSAMYLCASSLGTGRNQPQHFGDGTRLSIL.

The chain has TRBV11-3 and TRBJ2-5; D gene uncertain. The V end was cut by 0 bases, the J end by 6 bases, with 5 bases between. The germline gives CDR1 SGHNT, CDR2 YENEEA. The CDR3 runs to 12 residues. The CDR3 bases are TGTGCCAGCAGCTTAGATCGTAAGACCCAGTACTTC. Protein sequence: CASSLDRKTQYF.

The gene calls are TRBV6-5 and TRBJ1-4; no clear D. Germline assignment: CDR1 MNHEY and CDR2 SVGAGI. Deletions cut 4 bases from V and 7 bases from J, with 13 bases between. CDR3 length: 14 residues. CDR3 protein: CASSLKGTGEKLFF. The CDR3 region has the DNA TGTGCCAGCAGTTTAAAGGGTACGGGTGAAAAACTGTTTTTT.

This clone was observed once. V usage is TRBV13 and J usage is TRBJ2-2; 8 nucleotides line up with TRBD1. V gave up 6 bases and J gave up 2 bases; unmatched junction bases: 5. The V gene's germline CDR1 is PRHDT and CDR2 FYEKMQ (reference sequence). The length of the CDR3 is 15 residues. The CDR3 bases are TGTGCCAGCAGTTCCCAGGGGGCTAACACCGGGGAGCTGTTTTTT. It codes for CASSSQGANTGELFF.

J is TRBJ2-2 and V is TRBV13; no clear D gene. The CDR3 loop spans 12 amino acids. With 3 bases removed from V and 7 bases from J, the gap between germline ends came to 6 bases. The germline gives CDR1 PRHDT, CDR2 FYEKMQ (reference sequence). CDR3 nucleotide sequence: TGTGCCAGCAGCTTTGGCGACGGGGAGCTGTTTTTT. Translating it yields CASSFGDGELFF. Full variable domain (missing parts from reference TRBV13 and TRBJ2-2): AAGVIQSPRHLIKEKRETATLKCYPIPRHDTVYWYQQGPGQDPQFLISFYEKMQSDKGSIPDRFSAQQFSDYHSELNMSSLELGDSALYFCASSFGDGELFFGEGSRLTVL.

The chain couples TRBV14 to TRBJ2-7; TRBD2 agrees at 10 bases. The CDR3 covers 17 residues. Trimming took 0 bases from V and 1 from J; bases not matched to a gene: 6. Germline V lookup: CDR1 SGHDN, CDR2 FVKESK. The CDR3 is CASSQDWLAGGSYEQYF. CDR3 DNA sequence: TGTGCCAGCAGCCAAGATTGGTTAGCGGGAGGTTCCTACGAGCAGTACTTC.

In its sample, this clone was seen a few times. The chain couples TRBV9 to TRBJ1-2; maybe TRBD1 (5 bases). Trimming took off 0 bases at V and 6 bases at J, with 18 bases between the two ends. The CDR3 runs to 16 residues. Looked up from germline, CDR1 is SGDLS and CDR2 is YYNGEE. CDR3 region: CASSVGEGWAANGYTF. CDR3 sequence (DNA): TGTGCCAGCAGCGTAGGGGAGGGGTGGGCAGCGAATGGCTACACCTTC. The complete variable domain, with remaining parts taken from reference TRBV9 and TRBJ1-2, reads DSGVTQTPKHLITATGQRVTLRCSPRSGDLSVYWYQQSLDQGLQFLIQYYNGEERAKGNILERFSAQQFPDLHSELNLSSLELGDSALYFCASSVGEGWAANGYTFGSGTRLTVV.

This chain uses TRBV2 with TRBJ2-3, with D maybe TRBD2 (6 bases). V was pared by 5 bases and J by 6 bases, with 12 bases between. Germline V gene data show CDR1 as SNHLY and CDR2 as FYNNEI. The CDR3 consists of 13 residues. The CDR3 nucleotides are TGTGCCAGCAGTCGACTAGGAGGGGATACGCAGTATTTT. It specifies CASSRLGGDTQYF.

The chain couples TRBV30 to TRBJ1-1; D uncertain. Germline lookup yields CDR1 GTSNPN and CDR2 SVGIG (reference sequence). The length of the CDR3 is 12 residues. The V gene lost 3 bases and the J gene lost 8 bases, with 13 bases spanning the gap. The CDR3 region is CAWSPGSLEAFF. For the CDR3, the DNA is TGTGCCTGGAGCCCGGGGTCCTTAGAAGCTTTCTTT.

The J gene is TRBJ2-3, the V gene TRBV5-6; unclear D gene. CDR3 size: 15 residues. Germline V gene lookup returns CDR1 SGHDT and CDR2 YYEEEE. V lost 2 bases and J lost 1, with 11 bases in between. The CDR3 sequence is CASSLVRFRTDTQYF. The DNA for the CDR3 is TGTGCCAGCAGCTTAGTTCGATTCCGCACAGATACGCAGTATTTT. Full variable domain (rest looked up from reference TRBV5-6 and TRBJ2-3): DAGVTQSPTHLIKTRGQQVTLRCSPKSGHDTVSWYQQALGQGPQFIFQYYEEEERQRGNFPDRFSGHQFPNYSSELNVNALLLGDSALYLCASSLVRFRTDTQYFGPGTRLTVL.

The CDR3 nucleotides are TGTGCCAGTAGTATAGGGCCAGGGCAGTCCTACGAGCAGTACTTC. Protein: CASSIGPGQSYEQYF. The gene calls are TRBV19 and TRBJ2-7; perhaps TRBD1 as D (5 bases). CDR1 and CDR2 from the germline V gene are LNHDA and SQIVND (reference sequence). The CDR3 runs to 15 residues. The V end was cut by 1 base, the J end by 1 base, with 11 bases between.

The chain has TRBV11-3 and TRBJ2-3, with D tentatively TRBD1 or TRBD2 (5 bases each). V was shortened by 1 base and J by 0 bases, with 5 bases between the two germline ends. The CDR3 sequence is 14 residues long. In germline, CDR1 is SGHNT, CDR2 YENEEA. The DNA for the CDR3 is TGTGCCAGCAGCTTAGGGGACAGCACAGATACGCAGTATTTT. This translates into CASSLGDSTDTQYF.

The chain recombines TRBV6-1 with TRBJ1-1; 9 bases are a match to TRBD1. J lost 3 bases, V lost 1 base, and 6 bases had no gene match. The CDR3 consists of 16 residues. Germline CDR1 is MNHNS and CDR2 is SASEGT. CDR3 in DNA: TGTGCCAGCAGTGAAGTTGGTTGGACAGGGGACACTGAAGCTTTCTTT. This gives the protein CASSEVGWTGDTEAFF.

CDR3 DNA: TGCGCCAGCAGCCTTGGGGCCCTAGCACCCTACAATGAGCAGTTCTTC. This encodes CASSLGALAPYNEQFF. The chain is built from TRBV4-1 and TRBJ2-1; D is perhaps TRBD1 or TRBD2 (5 bases each). Germline values: CDR1 MGHRA, CDR2 YSYEKL. V was trimmed by 4 bases and J by 2 bases, leaving 15 bases between them. This CDR3 contains 16 residues.

The chain recombines TRBV2 with TRBJ2-7; 11 bases line up with TRBD2. The CDR3 is 15 residues long. Germline loops: CDR1 SNHLY, CDR2 FYNNEI. Trimming removed 11 bases from V and 0 bases from J; junction bases left unmatched: 9. The CDR3 nucleotides are TGTGCCCTATGGGGACTAGCGGAGAACTCCTACGAGCAGTACTTC. Its translation: CALWGLAENSYEQYF.

J is TRBJ2-3 and V is TRBV11-3; 8 bases line up with TRBD1. CDR1 and CDR2 (germline): SGHNT, YENEEA. Germline trimming cut 5 bases from V and 1 base from J; bases unmatched to any gene: 8. This CDR3 comprises 16 residues. DNA for the CDR3: TGTGCCAGCAGCCCCAGGGGACAGGTCGGCACAGATACGCAGTATTTT. Translating gives CASSPRGQVGTDTQYF.

This clone was observed once. The chain uses TRBV27 and TRBJ2-7; D is unresolved. V was trimmed by 3 bases and J by 2 bases, leaving 11 bases between them. The CDR3 has 14 amino acids. The germline gives CDR1 MNHEY, CDR2 SMNVEV (reference sequence). Here the CDR3 reads CASSFLGTAYEQYF. CDR3 DNA sequence: TGTGCCAGCAGTTTCCTTGGAACCGCCTACGAGCAGTACTTC.